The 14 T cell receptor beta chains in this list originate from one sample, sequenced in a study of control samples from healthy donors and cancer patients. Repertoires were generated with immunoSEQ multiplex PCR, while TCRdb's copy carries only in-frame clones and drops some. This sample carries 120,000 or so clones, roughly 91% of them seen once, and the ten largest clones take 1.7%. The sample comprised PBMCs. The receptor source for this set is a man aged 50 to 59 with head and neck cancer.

CDR3 in DNA: TGCAGCGTTGAAGATCCGGGATCCTACAATGAGCAGTTCTTC. Protein: CSVEDPGSYNEQFF. The gene calls are TRBV29-1 and TRBJ2-1; tentatively, D is TRBD2 (5 bases). CDR1 and CDR2 (germline): SQVTM, ANQGSEA. The CDR3 extends over 14 amino acids. With 0 bases removed from V and 1 base from J, the gap between germline ends came to 7 bases.

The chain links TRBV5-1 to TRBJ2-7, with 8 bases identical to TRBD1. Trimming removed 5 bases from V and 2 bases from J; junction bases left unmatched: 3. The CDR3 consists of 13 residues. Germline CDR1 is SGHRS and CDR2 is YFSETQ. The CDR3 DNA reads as TGCGCCAGCAGGACGGGACAGGCCTACGAGCAGTACTTC. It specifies CASRTGQAYEQYF.

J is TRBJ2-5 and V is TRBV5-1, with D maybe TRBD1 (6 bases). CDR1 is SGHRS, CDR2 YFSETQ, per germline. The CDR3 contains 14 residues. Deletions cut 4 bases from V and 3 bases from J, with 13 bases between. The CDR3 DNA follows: TGCGCCAGCAGCCCCGGGACATCAAAAGAGACCCAGTACTTC. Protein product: CASSPGTSKETQYF.

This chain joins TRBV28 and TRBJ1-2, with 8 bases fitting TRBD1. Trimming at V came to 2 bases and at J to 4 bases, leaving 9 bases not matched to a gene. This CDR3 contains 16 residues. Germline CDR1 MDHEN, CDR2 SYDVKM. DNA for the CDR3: TGTGCCAGCAGTTTAGCCCCGACAGGGGTTACCTATGGCTACACCTTC. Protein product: CASSLAPTGVTYGYTF.

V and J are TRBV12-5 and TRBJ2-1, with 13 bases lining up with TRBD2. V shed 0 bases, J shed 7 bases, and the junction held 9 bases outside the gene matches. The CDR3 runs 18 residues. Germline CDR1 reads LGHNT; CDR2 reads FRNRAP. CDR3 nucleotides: TGTGCTAGTGGTTTGGTCACTGGGACTAGCGGGGTGAGGAATGAGCAGTTCTTC. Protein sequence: CASGLVTGTSGVRNEQFF.

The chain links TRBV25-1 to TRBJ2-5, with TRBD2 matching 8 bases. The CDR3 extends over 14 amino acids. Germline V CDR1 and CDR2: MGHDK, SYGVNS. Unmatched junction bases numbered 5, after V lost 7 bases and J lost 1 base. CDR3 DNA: TGTGCCAGCAACCCAGCGGGGGTCCAAGAGACCCAGTACTTC. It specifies CASNPAGVQETQYF.

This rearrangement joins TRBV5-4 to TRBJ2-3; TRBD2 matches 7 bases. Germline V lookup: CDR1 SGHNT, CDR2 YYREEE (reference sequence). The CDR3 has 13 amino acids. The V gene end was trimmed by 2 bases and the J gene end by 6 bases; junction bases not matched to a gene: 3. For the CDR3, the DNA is TGTGCCAGCAGCTTAGCGGGGATTGATACGCAGTATTTT. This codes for CASSLAGIDTQYF.

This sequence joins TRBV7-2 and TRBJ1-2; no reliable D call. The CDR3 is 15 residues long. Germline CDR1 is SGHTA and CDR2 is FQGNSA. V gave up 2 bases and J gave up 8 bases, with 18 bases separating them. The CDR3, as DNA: TGTGCCAGCAGCTTATTTTGGCGGGGTTCGGAAGGCTACACCTTC. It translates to CASSLFWRGSEGYTF.

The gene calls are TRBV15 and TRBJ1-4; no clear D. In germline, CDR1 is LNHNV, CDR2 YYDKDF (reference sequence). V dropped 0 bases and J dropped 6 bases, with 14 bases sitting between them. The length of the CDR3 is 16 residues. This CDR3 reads CATSRENGGGYEKLFF. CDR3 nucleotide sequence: TGTGCCACCAGCAGAGAGAACGGCGGAGGTTATGAAAAACTGTTTTTT.

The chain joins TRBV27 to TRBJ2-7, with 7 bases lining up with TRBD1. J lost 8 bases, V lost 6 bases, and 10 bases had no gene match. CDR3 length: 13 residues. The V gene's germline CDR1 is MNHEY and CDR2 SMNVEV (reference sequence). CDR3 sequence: CASSPGQLLQQYF. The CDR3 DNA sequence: TGTGCCAGCAGCCCGGGACAGCTGTTACAGCAGTACTTC.

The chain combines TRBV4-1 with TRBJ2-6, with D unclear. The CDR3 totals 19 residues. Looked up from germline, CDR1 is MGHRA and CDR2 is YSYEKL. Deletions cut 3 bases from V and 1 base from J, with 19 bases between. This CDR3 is CASSQLGSLGLSGANVLTF. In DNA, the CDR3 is TGCGCCAGCAGCCAGTTAGGGTCGCTGGGATTATCTGGGGCCAACGTCCTGACTTTC.

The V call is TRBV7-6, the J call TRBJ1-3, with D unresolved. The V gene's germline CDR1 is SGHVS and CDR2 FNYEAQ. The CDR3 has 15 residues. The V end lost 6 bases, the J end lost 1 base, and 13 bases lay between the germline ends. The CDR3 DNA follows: TGTGCCAGCAGTTCTACCCCGGGGTCTGGAAACACCATATATTTT. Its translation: CASSSTPGSGNTIYF.

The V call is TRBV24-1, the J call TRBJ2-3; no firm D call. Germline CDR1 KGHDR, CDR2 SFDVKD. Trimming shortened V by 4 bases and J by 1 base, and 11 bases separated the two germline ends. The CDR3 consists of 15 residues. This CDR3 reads CATSDRSGGTDTQYF. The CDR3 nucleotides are TGTGCCACCAGTGACCGGTCGGGTGGCACAGATACGCAGTATTTT.

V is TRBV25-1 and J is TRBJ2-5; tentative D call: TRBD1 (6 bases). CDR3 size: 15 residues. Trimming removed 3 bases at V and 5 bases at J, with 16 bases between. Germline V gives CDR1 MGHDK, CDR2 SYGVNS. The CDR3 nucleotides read TGTGCCAGCAGTGATCCCCGCCTAACAGGGGAGACCCAGTACTTC. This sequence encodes CASSDPRLTGETQYF.